This T cell receptor beta chain was sequenced for a study of blood T cell repertoires in COVID-19. Study-wide context: Researchers got acute and convalescent COVID-19 samples from the United States, Italy and Spain.

This CDR3 region has 16 residues. V trimming: 0 bases; J trimming: 2 bases; junction bases outside the gene matches: 2. The germline V gene has CDR1 LNHNV and CDR2 YYDKDF (reference sequence). Generated by immunoSEQ multiplex PCR, the TCRdb table keeps only in-frame clones and is missing some. The sample has about 63,000 clones, about nine tenths seen once. The sample taken for sequencing was peripheral blood. The TCR originated in a human donor in a cohort sampled during active COVID-19. The rearrangement links TRBV15 to TRBJ2-2; 8 bases line up with TRBD1. CDR3: CATSREGQANTGELFF. CDR3 sequence (DNA): TGTGCCACCAGCAGAGAGGGACAGGCAAACACCGGGGAGCTGTTTTTT.